This is a list of T cell receptor beta chains from one sample in a study of T-cell memory formation after mild COVID-19. MiXCR, run by TCRdb on the 5' RACE reads, gives a single entry per CDR3 protein. Among tens of thousands of distinct CDR3 sequences listed, around 6.6% were seen once. The sequenced sample was PBMCs or a T cell subset sorted from them (not recorded which). The origin of the receptors is an adult who had mild COVID-19 (a few samples of this study predate the infection). Cell type and time point are not known. The CDR3 runs from the conserved cysteine through the conserved F or W. The D gene is left open where the match is weak. A clone size is listed for some rows: how often the clone was seen (once, few, many), or a class if it is expanded.

size	D	J	V	DNA	CDR3
few	NA	TRBJ1-4	TRBV12-3/TRBV12-4	TGTGCCAGCAGGCTAGGACAGCGTTATGAAAAACTGTTTTTT	CASRLGQRYEKLFF
few	NA	TRBJ2-7	TRBV6-2/TRBV6-3	TGTGCCAGCAGTTATGGACAAAGCGAGCAGTACTTC	CASSYGQSEQYF
many	NA	TRBJ2-1	TRBV23-1	TGCGCCACCCGGGACGGCAATTACAATGAGCAGTTCTTC	CATRDGNYNEQFF
many	NA	TRBJ1-1	TRBV19	TGTGCCAGTAGTTCCCCAAGCGGGGGGGTAACGGGTACTGAAGCTTTCTTT	CASSSPSGGVTGTEAFF
few	TRBD1	TRBJ2-5	TRBV12-3/TRBV12-4	TGTGCCAGCAGGAGGGGGCTGGAGACCCAGTACTTC	CASRRGLETQYF
many	NA	TRBJ2-5	TRBV5-6	TGTGCCAGCAGCTTCCGGGAGACCCAGTACTTC	CASSFRETQYF
few	TRBD1	TRBJ1-5	TRBV25-1	TGTGCCAGCAGTGTTTCAGGGGGAAATCAGCCCCAGCATTTT	CASSVSGGNQPQHF
many	TRBD1	TRBJ2-7	TRBV4-3	TGCGCCAGCAGCCAAGAGGGACAGGGGGGCGAGCAGTACTTC	CASSQEGQGGEQYF
NA	TRBD1	TRBJ2-5	TRBV5-1	TGCGCCAGCAGCACGGACGGGACAGGGGAAGAGACCCAGTACTTC	CASSTDGTGEETQYF
few	NA	TRBJ2-3	TRBV12-5	TGTGCTAGTGGTTTGTATGGTGCAGATACGCAGTATTTT	CASGLYGADTQYF
many	NA	TRBJ2-1	TRBV7-6	TGTGCCAGCAGCGCGACTAACCGCAATGAGCAGTTCTTC	CASSATNRNEQFF
NA	NA	TRBJ2-6	TRBV4-2	TGTGCCAGCAGAGGAGGGACTGGGGCCAACGTCCTGACTTTC	CASRGGTGANVLTF
NA	NA	TRBJ1-1	TRBV11-3	TGTGCCAGCAGCTTAAATGGGGTTCGGGGGAACACTGAAGCTTTCTTT	CASSLNGVRGNTEAFF
few	NA	TRBJ2-2	TRBV5-6	TGTGCCAGCAGCCGTAGCGGATGGGGCGGGGAGCTGATTTTT	CASSRSGWGGELIF
NA	TRBD1	TRBJ2-5	TRBV24-1	TGTGCCACCAGTGGTCGGGACAGCTCAGGGGAAGAGACCCAGTACTTC	CATSGRDSSGEETQYF
NA	NA	TRBJ2-1	TRBV7-9	TGTGCCAGCAGCCTCGTAGGGGATGAGCAGTTCTTC	CASSLVGDEQFF
few	NA	TRBJ1-1	TRBV18	TGTGCCAGCTCACCATCAGGGTACACTGAAGTTTTCTTT	CASSPSGYTEVFF
few	TRBD2	TRBJ2-7	TRBV14	TGTGCCAGCAGCCAGGCGGGACTAGCGGGATACAATACCCCCTACGAGCAGTACTTC	CASSQAGLAGYNTPYEQYF
many	NA	TRBJ2-7	TRBV7-8	TGTGCCAGCAGTACGGGGAGCTCCTACGAGCAGTACTTC	CASSTGSSYEQYF
NA	TRBD1	TRBJ2-7	TRBV6-5	TGTGCCAGTGGGGGCCGAGGGGACAGGGTTTACGAGCAGTACTTC	CASGGRGDRVYEQYF
many	NA	TRBJ2-6	TRBV12-3/TRBV12-4	TGTGCCAGCTGTATGGGTGGGGCCAACGTCCTGACTTTC	CASCMGGANVLTF
few	NA	TRBJ2-5	TRBV5-1	TGCGCCAGCAGCCTGCGAAAGTCCGACGAGACCCAGTACTTC	CASSLRKSDETQYF